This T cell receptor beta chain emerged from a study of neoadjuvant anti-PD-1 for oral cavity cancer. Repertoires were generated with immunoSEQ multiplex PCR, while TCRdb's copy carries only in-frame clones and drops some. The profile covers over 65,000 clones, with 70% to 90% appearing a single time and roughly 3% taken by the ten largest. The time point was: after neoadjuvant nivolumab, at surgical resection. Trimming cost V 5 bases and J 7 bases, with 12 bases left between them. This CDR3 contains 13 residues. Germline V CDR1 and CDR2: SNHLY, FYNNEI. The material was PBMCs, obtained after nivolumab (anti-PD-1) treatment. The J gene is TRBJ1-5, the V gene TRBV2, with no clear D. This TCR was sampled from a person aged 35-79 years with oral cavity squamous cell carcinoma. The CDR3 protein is CASSLGPGQPQHF. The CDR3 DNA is TGTGCCAGCAGTTTAGGTCCGGGGCAGCCCCAGCATTTT.